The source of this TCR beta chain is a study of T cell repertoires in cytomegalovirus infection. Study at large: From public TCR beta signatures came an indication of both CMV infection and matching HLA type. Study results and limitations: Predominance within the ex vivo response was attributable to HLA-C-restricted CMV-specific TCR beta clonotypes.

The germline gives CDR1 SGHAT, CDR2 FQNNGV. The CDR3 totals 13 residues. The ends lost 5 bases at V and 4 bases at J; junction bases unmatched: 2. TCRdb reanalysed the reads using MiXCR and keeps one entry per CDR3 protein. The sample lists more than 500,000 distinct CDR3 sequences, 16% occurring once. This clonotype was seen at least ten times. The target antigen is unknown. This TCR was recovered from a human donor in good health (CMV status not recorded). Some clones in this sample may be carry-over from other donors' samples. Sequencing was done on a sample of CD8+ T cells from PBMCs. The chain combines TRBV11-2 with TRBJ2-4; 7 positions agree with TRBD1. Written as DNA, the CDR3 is TGTGCCAGCAGCACGGACAGGAAAAACATTCAGTACTTC. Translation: CASSTDRKNIQYF. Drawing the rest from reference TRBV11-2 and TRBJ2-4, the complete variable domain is EAGVAQSPRYKIIEKRQSVAFWCNPISGHATLYWYQQILGQGPKLLIQFQNNGVVDDSQLPKDRFSAERLKGVDSTLKIQPAKLEDSAVYLCASSTDRKNIQYFGAGTRLSVL.